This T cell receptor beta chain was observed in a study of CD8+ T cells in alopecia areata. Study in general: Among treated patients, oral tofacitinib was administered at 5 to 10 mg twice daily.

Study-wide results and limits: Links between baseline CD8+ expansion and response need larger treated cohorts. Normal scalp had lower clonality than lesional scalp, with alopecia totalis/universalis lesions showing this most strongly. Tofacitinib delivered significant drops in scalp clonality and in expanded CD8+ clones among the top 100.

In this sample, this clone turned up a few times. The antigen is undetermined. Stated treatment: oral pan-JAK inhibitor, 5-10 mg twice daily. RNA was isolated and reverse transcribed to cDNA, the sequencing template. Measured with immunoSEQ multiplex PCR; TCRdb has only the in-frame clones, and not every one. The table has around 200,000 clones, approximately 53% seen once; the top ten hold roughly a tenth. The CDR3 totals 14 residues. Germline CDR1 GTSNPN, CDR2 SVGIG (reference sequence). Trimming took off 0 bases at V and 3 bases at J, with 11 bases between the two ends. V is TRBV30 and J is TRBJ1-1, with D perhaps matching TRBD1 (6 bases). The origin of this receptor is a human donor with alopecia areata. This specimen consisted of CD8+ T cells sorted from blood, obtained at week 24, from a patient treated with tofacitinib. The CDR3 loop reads CAWSVISGDTEAFF. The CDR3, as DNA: TGTGCCTGGAGTGTAATATCAGGGGACACTGAAGCTTTCTTT.